This T cell receptor beta chain stems from a study of blood T cell repertoires in COVID-19. V shed 4 bases and J shed 6 bases, with 7 bases lying between them. This CDR3 has 12 amino acids. Germline-derived CDR1 and CDR2 are PRHDT and FYEKMQ (reference sequence). The assay was immunoSEQ multiplex PCR, and TCRdb's table has in-frame clones only and misses some. This table has about 200,000 clones, roughly 86% appearing once. This receptor was obtained from a middle-aged man with acute COVID-19. The sample consisted of PBMCs or T cells enriched from blood (not recorded which). The rearrangement uses TRBV13 and TRBJ2-1; D is undetermined. The CDR3 spells CASSSYFNEQFF. The CDR3 coding sequence is TGTGCCAGCAGCTCTTACTTCAATGAGCAGTTCTTC.